The next 20 T cell receptor beta chains were all read from a single sample in a study of graft-versus-host responses after intestinal transplantation. These receptors have no identified antigens. Some clones are missing from TCRdb's copy, which holds only in-frame ones; the method was immunoSEQ multiplex PCR. The table includes more than 90,000 clones, around 90% detected once. The starting material was unstimulated CD4+ T cells sorted from spleen or lymph node cells, obtained before transplant. The receptors originated from a human donor who was the organ donor for an intestinal transplant.

This clone is a singleton in its sample. The chain couples TRBV29-1 to TRBJ2-2; D is ambiguous. This CDR3 is built from 13 residues. The germline gives CDR1 SQVTM, CDR2 ANQGSEA. The V and J ends lost 4 bases and 1 base respectively, with 7 bases between them. CDR3 amino acids: CSVGGRNTGELFF. The CDR3 region has the DNA TGCAGCGTTGGTGGGCGGAACACCGGGGAGCTGTTTTTT.

The J gene is TRBJ2-5, the V gene TRBV5-4, with D possibly matching TRBD2 (6 bases). The CDR3 has 13 amino acids. V was trimmed by 4 bases and J by 6 bases, leaving 13 bases between them. In germline, CDR1 is SGHNT, CDR2 YYREEE (reference sequence). The chain's CDR3 is CASSGGREKTQYF. CDR3 bases: TGTGCCAGCAGCGGAGGACGGGAGAAGACCCAGTACTTC.

The rearrangement joins TRBV19 to TRBJ1-2; D unresolved. This CDR3 is built from 16 residues. The germline V gene encodes CDR1 LNHDA and CDR2 SQIVND (reference sequence). V gave up 3 bases and J gave up 5 bases, with 19 bases separating them. CDR3 sequence (DNA): TGTGCCAGTAGTATCCCGCCAGGATCGACGGCGTATGGCTACACCTTC. The encoded protein is CASSIPPGSTAYGYTF.

The genes are TRBV29-1 and TRBJ2-7; 8 bases match TRBD2. J lost 4 bases, V lost 7 bases, and 6 bases had no gene match. The CDR3 extends over 12 amino acids. Germline V gives CDR1 SQVTM, CDR2 ANQGSEA. The CDR3 nucleotides are TGCAGCGCAGCGGGAGAGGTGTACGAGCAGTACTTC. Its protein product is CSAAGEVYEQYF.

Written as DNA, the CDR3 is TGTGCCAGTAGTATCGGACAGGGCGCAGATACGCAGTATTTT. Its translation is CASSIGQGADTQYF. V usage is TRBV19 and J usage is TRBJ2-3, with TRBD1 identical over 8 bases. The trim removed 3 bases at V and 4 bases at J, leaving 3 bases unmatched. The CDR3 length is 14 residues. Germline CDR1 reads LNHDA; CDR2 reads SQIVND (reference sequence).

The rearrangement links TRBV28 to TRBJ1-2; 8 bases agree with TRBD1. Trimming cost V 7 bases and J 7 bases; bases outside gene matches: 14. This CDR3 has 15 amino acids. The V gene's germline CDR1 is MDHEN and CDR2 SYDVKM. The CDR3 coding sequence is TGTGCCAGCACCCTCCGGGTACAGGGGGTGGGTGGCTACACCTTC. This sequence encodes CASTLRVQGVGGYTF.

To note about this clone: Different DNA sequences within this sample yield the same CDR3. The V and J genes are TRBV6-5 and TRBJ1-1; D is unclear. Germline CDR1 and CDR2: MNHEY and SVGAGI. V lost 6 bases to trimming and J lost 5 bases, with 16 bases between them. The CDR3 spans 14 residues. CDR3 loop: CASRVDPSETEAFF. CDR3 nucleotides: TGTGCCAGCAGGGTAGATCCTTCGGAGACTGAAGCTTTCTTT.

The J gene is TRBJ1-4, the V gene TRBV5-8; possibly TRBD1 for D (5 bases). Trimming pared 2 bases from V and 10 bases from J, leaving 18 bases between. The CDR3 is 15 residues long. Germline lookup yields CDR1 SGHTS and CDR2 YDEGEE. CDR3 sequence (DNA): TGTGCCAGCAGCTTTGGGGGGACCCACTCGGGAAAACTGTTTTTT. Protein: CASSFGGTHSGKLFF.

The gene calls are TRBV30 and TRBJ1-1; maybe TRBD1 (5 bases). Trimming shortened V by 0 bases and J by 10 bases, and 12 bases separated the two germline ends. CDR3 length equals 12 residues. CDR1 GTSNPN and CDR2 SVGIG come from the germline V gene (reference sequence). Here the CDR3 reads CAWSVSGASAFF. In DNA form, the CDR3 reads TGTGCCTGGAGTGTAAGTGGGGCGTCAGCTTTCTTT.

The CDR3 reads CSALRGTATEQYF. For the CDR3, the DNA is TGCAGCGCTCTTCGCGGGACAGCGACCGAGCAGTACTTC. The chain uses TRBV29-1 and TRBJ2-7, with D possibly being TRBD1 (7 bases). Trimming shortened V by 7 bases and J by 6 bases, and 19 bases separated the two germline ends. The CDR3 spans 13 residues. CDR1 SQVTM and CDR2 ANQGSEA come from the germline V gene.

This chain links TRBV13 with TRBJ1-4; the D gene is possibly TRBD1 (6 bases). The CDR3 has 14 residues. The V end was cut by 3 bases, the J end by 7 bases, with 12 bases between. Germline V CDR1 and CDR2: PRHDT, FYEKMQ (reference sequence). CDR3 sequence: CASSFRGQGEKLFF. CDR3 coding DNA: TGTGCCAGCAGCTTTCGGGGGCAGGGTGAAAAACTGTTTTTT. Full variable domain (outside the CDR3, taken from reference TRBV13 and TRBJ1-4): AAGVIQSPRHLIKEKRETATLKCYPIPRHDTVYWYQQGPGQDPQFLISFYEKMQSDKGSIPDRFSAQQFSDYHSELNMSSLELGDSALYFCASSFRGQGEKLFFGSGTQLSVL.

The chain couples TRBV28 to TRBJ2-7; 7 bases match TRBD1. The length of the CDR3 is 14 residues. The V segment lost 1 base and the J segment 3 bases; nucleotides outside the gene matches: 3. Germline lookup yields CDR1 MDHEN and CDR2 SYDVKM. CDR3 amino acids: CASSLLNRGYEQYF. The CDR3 DNA sequence: TGTGCCAGCAGTTTATTGAACAGGGGCTACGAGCAGTACTTC.

This chain connects TRBV30 to TRBJ2-1; perhaps TRBD2 as D (7 bases). Deletions cut 2 bases from V and 1 base from J, with 12 bases between. Looked up from germline, CDR1 is GTSNPN and CDR2 is SVGIG (reference sequence). The CDR3 is 15 amino acids. The CDR3 protein is CAWSRGRGSYNEQFF. CDR3 coding DNA: TGTGCCTGGAGTCGGGGGCGGGGGTCCTACAATGAGCAGTTCTTC.

The chain employs TRBV2 and TRBJ2-3; D gene ambiguous. Per the germline V gene, CDR1 is SNHLY and CDR2 is FYNNEI. V was clipped by 7 bases and J by 1 base, with 12 bases between them. The CDR3 totals 14 residues. CDR3 in amino acids: CASTSSGGTDTQYF. In DNA form, the CDR3 reads TGTGCCAGCACCTCATCCGGAGGCACAGATACGCAGTATTTT.

The chain combines TRBV7-3 with TRBJ2-1; TRBD2 aligns across 8 bases. Germline trimming cut 4 bases from V and 7 bases from J; bases unmatched to any gene: 6. The CDR3 is 14 residues long. Per the germline V gene, CDR1 is SGHTA and CDR2 is FQGTGA. CDR3 nucleotide sequence: TGTGCCAGCAGCTCGAGCGGGAGTTGGAATGAGCAGTTCTTC. Its protein is CASSSSGSWNEQFF.

V usage is TRBV21-1 and J usage is TRBJ2-4; the table gives TRBD1 as D, unverified against the DNA. TRBV21-1 counts as a pseudogene. The length of the CDR3 is 16 residues. The CDR3 region is CASSTDRVGAKNIQYF. The CDR3 DNA reads as TGTGCCAGCAGCACAGACAGGGTTGGGGCCAAAAACATTCAGTACTTC.

This clone was seen a single time. The genes are TRBV6-5 and TRBJ1-2; no clear D. The V end lost 0 bases, the J end lost 5 bases, and 4 bases lay between the germline ends. The CDR3 has 12 amino acids. Germline assignment: CDR1 MNHEY and CDR2 SVGAGI. This CDR3 reads CASSYSVYGYTF. The CDR3 DNA follows: TGTGCCAGCAGTTACTCGGTTTATGGCTACACCTTC.

The V gene is TRBV7-2, the J gene TRBJ1-3; D gene unclear. Deletions cut 2 bases from V and 0 bases from J, with 8 bases between. There are 15 residues in the CDR3. Germline CDR1 SGHTA, CDR2 FQGNSA. The CDR3: CASSLIYGSGNTIYF. The CDR3 DNA reads TGTGCCAGCAGCTTAATTTACGGCTCTGGAAACACCATATATTTT.

V gene TRBV20-1 combines with J gene TRBJ2-5, with no clear D. The germline V gene encodes CDR1 DFQATT and CDR2 SNEGSKA (reference sequence). CDR3 size: 10 residues. Between the trimmed V and J ends, which lost 5 bases and 5 bases, there was a span of 6 bases. The CDR3 region has the DNA TGCAGTGCTGAGGTTGAGACCCAGTACTTC. Residues: CSAEVETQYF.

This clone was observed once. V is TRBV28 and J is TRBJ2-7, with unresolved D. This CDR3 contains 12 residues. CDR1 is MDHEN and CDR2 is SYDVKM in the germline V gene. V was pared by 1 base and J by 6 bases, with 7 bases between. This CDR3 is CASSLSMGEQYF. CDR3 sequence (DNA): TGTGCCAGCAGTTTATCGATGGGCGAGCAGTACTTC.